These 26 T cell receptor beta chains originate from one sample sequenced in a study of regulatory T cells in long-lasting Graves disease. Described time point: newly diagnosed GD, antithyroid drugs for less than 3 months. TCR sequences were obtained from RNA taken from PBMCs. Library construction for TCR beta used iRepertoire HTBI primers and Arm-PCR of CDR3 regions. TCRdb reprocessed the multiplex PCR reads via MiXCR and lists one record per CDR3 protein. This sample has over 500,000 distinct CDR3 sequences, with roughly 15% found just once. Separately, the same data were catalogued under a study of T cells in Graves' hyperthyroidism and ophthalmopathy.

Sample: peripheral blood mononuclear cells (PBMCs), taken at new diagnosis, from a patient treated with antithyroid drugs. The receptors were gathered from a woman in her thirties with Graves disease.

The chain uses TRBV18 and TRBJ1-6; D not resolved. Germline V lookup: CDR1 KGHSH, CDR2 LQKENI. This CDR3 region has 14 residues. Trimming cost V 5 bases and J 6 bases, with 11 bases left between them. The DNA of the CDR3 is TGTGCCAGCTCAGCCAGATGGGGTAATTCACCCCTCCACTTT. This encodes CASSARWGNSPLHF.

CDR3 amino acids: CSVRSWSYNEQFF. In DNA form, the CDR3 reads TGCAGCGTACGGAGCTGGAGCTACAATGAGCAGTTCTTC. V and J are TRBV29-1 and TRBJ2-1; D uncertain. This CDR3 is 13 amino acids long. Germline CDR1 is SQVTM and CDR2 is ANQGSEA. The V gene lost 6 bases and the J gene lost 3 bases, with 12 bases spanning the gap.

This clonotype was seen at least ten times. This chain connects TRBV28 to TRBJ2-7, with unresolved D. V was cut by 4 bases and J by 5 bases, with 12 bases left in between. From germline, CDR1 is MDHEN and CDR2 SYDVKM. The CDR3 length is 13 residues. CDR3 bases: TGTGCCAGCAGTTGGGTCCGCCTCGACGAGCAGTACTTC. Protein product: CASSWVRLDEQYF.

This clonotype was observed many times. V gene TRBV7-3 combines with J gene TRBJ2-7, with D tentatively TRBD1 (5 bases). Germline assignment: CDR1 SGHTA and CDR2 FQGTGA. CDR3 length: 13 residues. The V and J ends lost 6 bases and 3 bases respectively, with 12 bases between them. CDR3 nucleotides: TGTGCCAGCAGTCAGGGATCCGGCTACGAGCAGTACTTC. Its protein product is CASSQGSGYEQYF. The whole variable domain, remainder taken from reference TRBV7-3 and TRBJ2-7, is GAGVSQTPSNKVTEKGKYVELRCDPISGHTALYWYRQSLGQGPEFLIYFQGTGAADDSGLPNDRFFAVRPEGSVSTLKIQRTERGDSAVYLCASSQGSGYEQYFGPGTRLTVT.

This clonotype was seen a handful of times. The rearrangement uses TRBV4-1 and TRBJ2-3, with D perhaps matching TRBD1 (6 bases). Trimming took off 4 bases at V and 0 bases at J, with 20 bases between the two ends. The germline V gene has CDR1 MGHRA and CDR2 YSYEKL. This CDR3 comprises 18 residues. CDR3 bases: TGCGCCAGCAGCCTCCGAGCGGCGGACAGCCGTAGCACAGATACGCAGTATTTT. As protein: CASSLRAADSRSTDTQYF.

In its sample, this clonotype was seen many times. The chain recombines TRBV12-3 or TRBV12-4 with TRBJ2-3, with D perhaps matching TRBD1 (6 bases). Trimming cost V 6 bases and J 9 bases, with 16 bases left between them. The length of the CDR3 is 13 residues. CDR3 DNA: TGTGCCAGCAGGCCCCTCCAGGGGACAACGCAGTATTTT. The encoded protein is CASRPLQGTTQYF.

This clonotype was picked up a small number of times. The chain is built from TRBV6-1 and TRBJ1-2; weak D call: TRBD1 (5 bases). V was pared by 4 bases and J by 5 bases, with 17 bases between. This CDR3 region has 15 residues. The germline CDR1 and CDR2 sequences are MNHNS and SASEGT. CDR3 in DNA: TGTGCCAGCAGTGGGGGGAGTACGGTGCCTTATGGCTACACCTTC. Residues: CASSGGSTVPYGYTF.

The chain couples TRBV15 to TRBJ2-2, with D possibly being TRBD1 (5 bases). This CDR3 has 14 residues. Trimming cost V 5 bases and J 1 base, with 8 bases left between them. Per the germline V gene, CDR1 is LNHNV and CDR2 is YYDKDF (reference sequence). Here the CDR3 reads CATSLGQNTGELFF. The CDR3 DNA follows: TGTGCCACCAGCCTAGGACAGAACACCGGGGAGCTGTTTTTT.

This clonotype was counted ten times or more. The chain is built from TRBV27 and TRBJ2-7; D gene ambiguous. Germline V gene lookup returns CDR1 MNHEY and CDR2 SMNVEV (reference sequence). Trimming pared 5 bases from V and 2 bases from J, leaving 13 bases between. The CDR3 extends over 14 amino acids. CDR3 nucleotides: TGTGCCAGCAGTCCCCAGGTGGCGCCCTACGAGCAGTACTTC. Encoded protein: CASSPQVAPYEQYF.

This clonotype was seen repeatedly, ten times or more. The CDR3 sequence: CASSSRDTNSNQPQHF. Written as DNA, the CDR3 is TGTGCCAGCAGCAGCCGGGACACAAATAGCAATCAGCCCCAGCATTTT. This rearrangement joins TRBV2 to TRBJ1-5; D perhaps matches TRBD1 (6 bases). Trimming cost V 6 bases and J 0 bases, with 15 bases left between them. Germline V lookup: CDR1 SNHLY, CDR2 FYNNEI. The CDR3 sequence is 16 residues long.

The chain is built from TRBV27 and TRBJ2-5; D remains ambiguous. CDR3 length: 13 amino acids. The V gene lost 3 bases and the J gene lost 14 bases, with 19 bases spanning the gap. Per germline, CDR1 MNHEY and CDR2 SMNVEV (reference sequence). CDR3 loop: CASSFSDRLPSYF. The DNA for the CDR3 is TGTGCCAGCAGTTTCTCTGACCGCCTCCCCTCTTACTTC.

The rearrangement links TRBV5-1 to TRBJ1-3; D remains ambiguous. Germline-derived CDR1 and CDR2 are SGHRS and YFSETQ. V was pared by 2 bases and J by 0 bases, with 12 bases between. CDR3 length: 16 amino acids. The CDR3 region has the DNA TGCGCCAGCAGCTTAGGAGCAGGAGCCTCTGGAAACACCATATATTTT. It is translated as CASSLGAGASGNTIYF. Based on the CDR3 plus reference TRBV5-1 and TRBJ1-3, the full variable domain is KAGVTQTPRYLIKTRGQQVTLSCSPISGHRSVSWYQQTPGQGLQFLFEYFSETQRNKGNFPGRFSGRQFSNSRSEMNVSTLELGDSALYLCASSLGAGASGNTIYFGEGSWLTVV.

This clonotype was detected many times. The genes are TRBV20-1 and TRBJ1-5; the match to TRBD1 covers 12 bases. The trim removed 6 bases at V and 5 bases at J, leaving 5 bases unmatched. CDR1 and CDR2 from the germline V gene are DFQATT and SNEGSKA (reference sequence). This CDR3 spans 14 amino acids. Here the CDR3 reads CSAAGTGGYQPQHF. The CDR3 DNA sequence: TGCAGTGCCGCAGGGACAGGGGGCTATCAGCCCCAGCATTTT.

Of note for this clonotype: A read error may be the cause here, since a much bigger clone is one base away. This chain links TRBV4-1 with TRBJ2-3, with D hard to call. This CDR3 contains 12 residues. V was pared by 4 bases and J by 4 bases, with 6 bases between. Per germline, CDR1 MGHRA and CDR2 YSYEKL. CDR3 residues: CASSREADTQYF. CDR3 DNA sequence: TGCGCCAGCAGCCGCGAGGCAGATACGCAGTATTTT.

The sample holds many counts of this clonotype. CDR3 sequence reads: CASTDREGEKLFF. CDR3 nucleotides: TGTGCCAGCACGGACAGGGAGGGTGAAAAACTGTTTTTT. The chain links TRBV2 to TRBJ1-4, with TRBD1 matching 8 bases. Unmatched junction bases numbered 5, after V lost 7 bases and J lost 7 bases. The germline gives CDR1 SNHLY, CDR2 FYNNEI. The CDR3 contains 13 residues.

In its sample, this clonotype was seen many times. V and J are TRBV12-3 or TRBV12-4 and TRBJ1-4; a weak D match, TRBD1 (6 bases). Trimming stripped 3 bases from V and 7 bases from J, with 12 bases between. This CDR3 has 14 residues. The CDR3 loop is CASSFSGGSEKLFF. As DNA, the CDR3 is TGTGCCAGCAGTTTTTCCGGGGGCTCTGAAAAACTGTTTTTT.

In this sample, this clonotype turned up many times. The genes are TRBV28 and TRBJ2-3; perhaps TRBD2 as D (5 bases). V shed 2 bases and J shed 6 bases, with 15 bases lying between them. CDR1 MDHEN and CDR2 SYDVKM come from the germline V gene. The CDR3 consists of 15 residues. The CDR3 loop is CASSLPGMTADTQYF. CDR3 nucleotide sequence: TGTGCCAGCAGTTTACCGGGGATGACGGCGGATACGCAGTATTTT.

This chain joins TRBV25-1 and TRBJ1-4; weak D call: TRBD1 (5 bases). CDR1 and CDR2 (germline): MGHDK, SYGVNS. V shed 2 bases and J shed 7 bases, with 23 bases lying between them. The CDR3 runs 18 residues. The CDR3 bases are TGTGCCAGCAGTGAAACCCGGGGGGTCTGGGGCGGAGGTGAAAAACTGTTTTTT. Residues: CASSETRGVWGGGEKLFF.

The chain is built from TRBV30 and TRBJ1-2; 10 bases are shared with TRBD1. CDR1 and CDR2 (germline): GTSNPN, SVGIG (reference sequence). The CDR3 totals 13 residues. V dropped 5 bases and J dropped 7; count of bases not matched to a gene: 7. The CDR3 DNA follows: TGTGCCTGGGATGACAGGGGGCGCGGTGGCTACACCTTC. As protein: CAWDDRGRGGYTF.

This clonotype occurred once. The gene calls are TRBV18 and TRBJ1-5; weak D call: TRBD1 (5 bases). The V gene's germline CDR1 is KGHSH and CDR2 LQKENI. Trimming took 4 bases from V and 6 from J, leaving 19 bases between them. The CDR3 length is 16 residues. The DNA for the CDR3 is TGTGCCAGCTCACGCGAGGGCCCGGGGCCCGGTCAGCCCCAGCATTTT. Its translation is CASSREGPGPGQPQHF. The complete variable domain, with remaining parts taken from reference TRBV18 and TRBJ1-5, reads NAGVMQNPRHLVRRRGQEARLRCSPMKGHSHVYWYRQLPEEGLKFMVYLQKENIIDESGMPKERFSAEFPKEGPSILRIQQVVRGDSAAYFCASSREGPGPGQPQHFGDGTRLSIL.

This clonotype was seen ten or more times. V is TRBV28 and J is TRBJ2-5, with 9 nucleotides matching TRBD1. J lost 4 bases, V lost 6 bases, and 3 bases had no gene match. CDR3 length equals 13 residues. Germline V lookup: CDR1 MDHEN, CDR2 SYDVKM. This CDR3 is CASRNRGRETQYF. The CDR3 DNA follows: TGTGCCAGCAGAAACAGGGGGCGAGAGACCCAGTACTTC.

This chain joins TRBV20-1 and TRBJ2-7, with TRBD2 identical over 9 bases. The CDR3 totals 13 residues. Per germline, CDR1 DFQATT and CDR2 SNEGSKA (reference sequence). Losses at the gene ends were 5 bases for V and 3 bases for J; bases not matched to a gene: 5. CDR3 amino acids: CSADRTSDYEQYF. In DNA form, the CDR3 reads TGCAGTGCTGACAGGACTAGCGACTACGAGCAGTACTTC.

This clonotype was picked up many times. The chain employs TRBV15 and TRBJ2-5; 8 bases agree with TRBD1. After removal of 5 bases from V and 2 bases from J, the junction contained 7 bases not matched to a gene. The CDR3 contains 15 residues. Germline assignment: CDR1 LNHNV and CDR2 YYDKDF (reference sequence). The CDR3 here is CATSFRTGPQETQYF. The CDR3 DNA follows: TGTGCCACCAGCTTCCGGACAGGGCCACAAGAGACCCAGTACTTC.

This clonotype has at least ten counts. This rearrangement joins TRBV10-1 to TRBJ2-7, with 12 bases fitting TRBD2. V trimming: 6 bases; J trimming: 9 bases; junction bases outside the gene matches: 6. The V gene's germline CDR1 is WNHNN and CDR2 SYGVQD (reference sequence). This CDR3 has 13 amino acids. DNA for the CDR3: TGCGCCAGCAGGGATGGACTAGCGGGAAGGCAGTACTTC. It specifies CASRDGLAGRQYF.

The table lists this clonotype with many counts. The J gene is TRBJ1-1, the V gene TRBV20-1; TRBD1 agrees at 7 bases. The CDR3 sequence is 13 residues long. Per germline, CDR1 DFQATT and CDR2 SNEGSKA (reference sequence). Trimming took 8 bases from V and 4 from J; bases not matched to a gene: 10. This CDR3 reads CSPHRGDRTEAFF. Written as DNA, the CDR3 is TGCAGTCCGCACAGGGGAGACCGCACTGAAGCTTTCTTT.

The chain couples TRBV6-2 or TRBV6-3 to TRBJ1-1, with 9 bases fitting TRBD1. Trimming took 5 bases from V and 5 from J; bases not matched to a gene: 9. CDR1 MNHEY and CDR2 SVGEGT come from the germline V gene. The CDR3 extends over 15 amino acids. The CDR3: CASSAGTGGLTEAFF. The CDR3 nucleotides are TGTGCCAGCAGTGCTGGAACAGGGGGCCTTACTGAAGCTTTCTTT.